A selection of T cell receptor beta chains follows, all from one sample in a study of CD8+ T cells in alopecia areata. Here immunoSEQ multiplex PCR was the method, and the copy in TCRdb shows in-frame clones only, minus some. The profile covers about 290,000 clones, with roughly 50% appearing a single time and around 1.7% taken by the ten largest. Here the sequenced sample was CD4+ T cells sorted from blood, taken at week 24, from a patient treated with tofacitinib. These receptors all come from a human donor with alopecia areata. Both conserved end residues are part of each CDR3. D genes are given only for firm matches. Size values are once, few and many counts, or a class for expanded clones, and some rows have none.

clone size	V gene	J gene	D gene	CDR3 DNA	CDR3 protein
NA	TRBV30	TRBJ2-1	TRBD2	TGTGCCTGGCAACCGGGACTAGCCTACAATGAGCAGTTCTTC	CAWQPGLAYNEQFF
NA	TRBV14	TRBJ2-7	TRBD2	TGTGCCAGCCGGACTAGCGGGGGCTACGAGCAGTACTTC	CASRTSGGYEQYF
NA	TRBV10-3	TRBJ2-2	NA	TGTGCCATCAGCTCTACAGGAGAGGAGCTGTTTTTT	CAISSTGEELFF
NA	TRBV28	TRBJ2-7	TRBD1	TGTGCCAGCAGTTTTTGGGGACAGGTTAACTTC	CASSFWGQVNF
NA	TRBV7-2	TRBJ2-7	NA	TGTGCCAGCAGCTTTGACAGGACCGCCTACGAGCAGTACTTC	CASSFDRTAYEQYF
NA	TRBV30	TRBJ1-2	TRBD1	TGTGCCCTAGGACAGGGGGCAGCTAACTATGGCTACACCTTC	CALGQGAANYGYTF
NA	TRBV6-5	TRBJ1-2	NA	TGTGCCAGCAGAACAGGGAGTCTGGGCTACACCTTC	CASRTGSLGYTF
NA	TRBV6-1	TRBJ1-2	NA	TGTGCCAGCAGTGAAGCGCCCGTCAACTATGGCTACACCTTC	CASSEAPVNYGYTF
few	TRBV13	TRBJ1-2	NA	TGTGCCAGCAGCTTTCCCGGGAACTATGGCTACACCTTC	CASSFPGNYGYTF
NA	TRBV5-5	TRBJ2-7	NA	TGTGCCAGCAGCTTTCCGGGCGCCCGGACCTACGAGCAGTACTTC	CASSFPGARTYEQYF
NA	TRBV29-1	TRBJ2-3	TRBD1	TGCAGCGTTTCCGGGGCGACAGGGGGCACAGATACGCAGTATTTT	CSVSGATGGTDTQYF
NA	TRBV29-1	TRBJ2-3	NA	TGCAGCGTTGGTTGGACCAGGGGCACAGATACGCAGTATTTT	CSVGWTRGTDTQYF
many	TRBV30	TRBJ2-3	TRBD2	TGTGCCTGGAGGAGCGGGGCGAGCACAGATACGCAGTATTTT	CAWRSGASTDTQYF
NA	TRBV27	TRBJ2-5	NA	TGTGCCAGCAGTTTATTTTACGGGCAAGAGACCCAGTACTTC	CASSLFYGQETQYF